These 2 T cell receptor beta chains originate from one sample sequenced in a study of cytomegalovirus exposure and HLA in healthy donors (dated 2017 in TCRdb). Library preparation employed the immunoSEQ multiplex PCR assay. For the multiplex PCR, a mixture combining 60 forward primers for TCR Vbeta segments and 13 reverse primers for TCR Jbeta segments was used. The clones in this table, taken by TCRdb from immuneACCESS, are in-frame only. Not every clone is retained; where verified, under half of the shortfall comes from an unresolved V gene, and the cause of the rest is unknown. The sample yields 35,000 to 45,000 clones; around half were counted once. Together, the top ten hold around 10% of the sample. The material sequenced was PBMCs. The receptors shown here come from a human donor in good health.

This clone was counted a few times. The V and J genes are TRBV5-1 and TRBJ2-5; D might be TRBD2 (5 bases). V was clipped by 4 bases and J by 3 bases, with 13 bases between them. The germline CDR1 and CDR2 sequences are SGHRS and YFSETQ. CDR3 size: 14 residues. In nucleotides, the CDR3 is TGCGCCAGCAGCCCCCGAGGGCGGGAAGAGACCCAGTACTTC. Translation gives CASSPRGREETQYF.

This clone appeared a single time. This sequence joins TRBV9 and TRBJ2-2, with unresolved D. V shed 9 bases and J shed 5 bases, with 17 bases lying between them. The germline gives CDR1 SGDLS, CDR2 YYNGEE. The CDR3 runs to 14 residues. The CDR3 coding sequence is TGTGCCACCACTTCGCAGGTGTCGACCGGGGAGCTGTTTTTT. It is translated as CATTSQVSTGELFF.